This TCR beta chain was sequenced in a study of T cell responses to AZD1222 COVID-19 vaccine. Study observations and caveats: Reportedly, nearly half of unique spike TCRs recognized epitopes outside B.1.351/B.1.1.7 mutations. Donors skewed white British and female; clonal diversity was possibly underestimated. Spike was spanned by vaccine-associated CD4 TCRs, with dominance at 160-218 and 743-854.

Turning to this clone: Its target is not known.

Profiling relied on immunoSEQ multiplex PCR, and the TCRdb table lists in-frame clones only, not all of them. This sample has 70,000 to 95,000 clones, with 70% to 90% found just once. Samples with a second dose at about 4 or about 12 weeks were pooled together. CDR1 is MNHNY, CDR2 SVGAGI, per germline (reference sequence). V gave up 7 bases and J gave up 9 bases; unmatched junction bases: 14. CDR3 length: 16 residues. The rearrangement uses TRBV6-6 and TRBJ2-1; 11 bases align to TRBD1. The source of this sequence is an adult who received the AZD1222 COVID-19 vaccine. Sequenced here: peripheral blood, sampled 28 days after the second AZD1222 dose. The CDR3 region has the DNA TGTGCCAGCACCCAGCCCTCGGGACAGGGGGATGGTGAGCAGTTCTTC. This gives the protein CASTQPSGQGDGEQFF.